The sequence of this TCR beta chain was determined in a study of tumor and adjacent non-tumor tissue in lung cancer. Turning to the study itself: The patients, some ten men and four to six women, were about 31 to 85 with stage I to III disease. Millions of productive TCRbeta reads were obtained per sample on average. Findings of the study overall: Significantly higher TCR diversity was found in tumor than normal lung. In normal lung, the top 100 clones were significantly more dominant than in tumor.

TCRbeta libraries were built with three rounds of nested PCR, modified from ARM-PCR. TCRdb used MiXCR to reprocess the multiplex PCR reads, holding one entry per CDR3 protein. This table holds 60,000 to 85,000 distinct CDR3 sequences, 76% found once. This sample's RNA came from whole unsorted tissue. The normal lung tissue was taken more than 3 cm from the tumor edge. In the case of this clonotype: As yet, its antigen is unknown. The junction shows a germline mismatch at one end, possibly a read error.

The source material was distant non-tumor lung tissue. This clonotype was sampled from a man aged 55-75 years with non-small cell lung cancer.

The CDR3: CASSPSGITDKEQFF. The CDR3 DNA is TGTGCCAGCAGTCCTAGCGGGATTACCGACAAAGAGCAGTTCTTC. The chain recombines TRBV12-3 or TRBV12-4 with TRBJ2-1; 9 bases line up with TRBD2. The CDR3 sequence is 15 residues long.